The entry that follows covers one T cell receptor beta chain sequence. Germline trimming cut 5 bases from V and 5 bases from J; bases unmatched to any gene: 6. The germline gives CDR1 ENHRY, CDR2 SYGVKD. The CDR3 length is 13 residues. This table comes from immunoSEQ multiplex PCR, and its TCRdb copy is limited to in-frame clones, with some not included. Among roughly 250,000 clones listed, under 75% were seen once. This entry comes from a study of cytotoxic CD8 clonotypes in ibrutinib-treated CLL. This TCR came from a human donor with chronic lymphocytic leukemia. The chain recombines TRBV10-3 with TRBJ2-7; 7 bases align to TRBD2. This specimen was PBMCs, taken after 24 months of ibrutinib treatment. In nucleotides, the CDR3 is TGTGCCATCAGTCCCGGGACTACACACGAGCAGTACTTC. Its translation: CAISPGTTHEQYF.